The 12 T cell receptor beta chains presented below share a single source sample, sequenced in a study of post-analysis software for immune sequencing data. Their recognized antigens are unknown. Unique-molecular-identifier-tagged TCR beta cDNA libraries were used. TCRdb reprocessed the PCR reads via MiXCR and lists one record per CDR3 protein. The sample includes some 700,000 distinct CDR3 sequences, approximately 59% of them seen just once. Whole-study results and caveats: Among 5 or 6 TRBV segments more frequent in patients than controls were TRBV5-6, TRBV5-1 and TRBV20-1.

Sequences were obtained from blood. The receptors originated from a girl aged 2-15 years with multiple sclerosis.

J is TRBJ2-1 and V is TRBV5-1; TRBD2 aligns across 8 bases. The V gene's germline CDR1 is SGHRS and CDR2 YFSETQ. CDR3 length equals 15 residues. Germline trimming cut 6 bases from V and 4 bases from J; bases unmatched to any gene: 9. The CDR3 coding sequence is TGCGCCAGCACTCAAATAGCGGGGACTTACAATGAGCAGTTCTTC. Translated, it gives CASTQIAGTYNEQFF.

CDR3 DNA sequence: TGCGCCAGCAGTCAAACCGGACTAGCGGGAGATCAAGAGACCCAGTACTTC. Translation: CASSQTGLAGDQETQYF. The rearrangement links TRBV5-1 to TRBJ2-5; TRBD2 agrees at 13 bases. The CDR3 is 17 amino acids. With 5 bases clipped from V and 2 bases from J, the junction kept 9 bases outside the gene matches. Germline CDR1 and CDR2: SGHRS and YFSETQ.

The chain carries TRBV19 and TRBJ2-3, with TRBD1 matching over 8 bases. The CDR3 sequence is 15 residues long. From germline, CDR1 is LNHDA and CDR2 SQIVND (reference sequence). The V and J ends lost 3 bases and 4 bases, in that order; junction bases with no gene match: 6. CDR3 in amino acids: CASSIDRGRPDTQYF. CDR3 DNA sequence: TGTGCCAGTAGTATCGACAGGGGAAGGCCAGATACGCAGTATTTT.

This clonotype was seen a few times. This rearrangement joins TRBV29-1 to TRBJ1-2; D might be TRBD1 (6 bases). The CDR3 loop spans 13 amino acids. Trimming took off 0 bases at V and 7 bases at J, with 12 bases between the two ends. Germline CDR1 is SQVTM and CDR2 is ANQGSEA. CDR3 in amino acids: CSVEEGAEGGYTF. As DNA, the CDR3 is TGCAGCGTTGAAGAGGGGGCGGAAGGTGGCTACACCTTC. Full variable domain (missing parts from reference TRBV29-1 and TRBJ1-2): SAVISQKPSRDICQRGTSLTIQCQVDSQVTMMFWYRQQPGQSLTLIATANQGSEATYESGFVIDKFPISRPNLTFSTLTVSNMSPEDSSIYLCSVEEGAEGGYTFGSGTRLTVV.

The chain is built from TRBV9 and TRBJ1-4, with unresolved D. CDR3 length equals 14 residues. The V end lost 2 bases, the J end lost 1 base, and 6 bases lay between the germline ends. Germline V gene lookup returns CDR1 SGDLS and CDR2 YYNGEE. Here the CDR3 DNA reads TGTGCCAGCAGCGTGGGCGGAACTAATGAAAAACTGTTTTTT. Translation: CASSVGGTNEKLFF. Complete variable domain (other parts from reference TRBV9 and TRBJ1-4): DSGVTQTPKHLITATGQRVTLRCSPRSGDLSVYWYQQSLDQGLQFLIQYYNGEERAKGNILERFSAQQFPDLHSELNLSSLELGDSALYFCASSVGGTNEKLFFGSGTQLSVL.

The chain couples TRBV14 to TRBJ2-1; 13 bases agree with TRBD2. This CDR3 region has 17 residues. V was clipped by 1 base and J by 4 bases; unmatched bases: 4. CDR1 is SGHDN and CDR2 is FVKESK in the germline V gene. The CDR3 loop reads CASSQGGGLAGYNEQFF. DNA for the CDR3: TGTGCCAGCAGCCAAGGTGGGGGACTAGCGGGATACAATGAGCAGTTCTTC.

The chain recombines TRBV12-3 or TRBV12-4 with TRBJ1-2; 9 bases map to TRBD1. This CDR3 is built from 15 residues. Unmatched junction bases numbered 7, after V lost 4 bases and J lost 4 bases. The CDR3 region has the DNA TGTGCCAGCAGTTCGGGACAGGGCTTTGGCTATGGCTACACCTTC. Residues: CASSSGQGFGYGYTF.

The CDR3: CASSQDNPPGAYEQYF. The CDR3 coding sequence is TGCGCCAGCAGCCAAGATAACCCACCCGGGGCCTACGAGCAGTACTTC. The J gene is TRBJ2-7, the V gene TRBV4-1, with a possible D match to TRBD2 (5 bases). The CDR3 runs 16 residues. Germline V gives CDR1 MGHRA, CDR2 YSYEKL. Trimming stripped 0 bases from V and 2 bases from J, with 14 bases between.

J is TRBJ2-3 and V is TRBV4-3; D gene unclear. With 0 bases removed from V and 2 bases from J, the gap between germline ends came to 9 bases. CDR1 is LGHNA and CDR2 is YSLEER in the germline V gene. The CDR3 totals 15 residues. In DNA form, the CDR3 reads TGCGCCAGCAGCCAAGAGGAGATTATCACAGATACGCAGTATTTT. This translates into CASSQEEIITDTQYF.

This clonotype came up a few times. The chain joins TRBV5-1 to TRBJ2-3; no definite D call. Germline assignment: CDR1 SGHRS and CDR2 YFSETQ. Deletions cut 5 bases from V and 2 bases from J, with 12 bases between. This CDR3 region has 14 residues. The CDR3 here is CASSSGYITDTQYF. The CDR3 DNA follows: TGCGCCAGCAGTTCGGGCTACATCACAGATACGCAGTATTTT.

The chain employs TRBV10-3 and TRBJ1-1; D not resolved. V lost 3 bases to trimming and J lost 6 bases, with 8 bases between them. This CDR3 comprises 12 residues. The germline V gene encodes CDR1 ENHRY and CDR2 SYGVKD. In DNA, the CDR3 is TGTGCCATCAGTGAAGGCGCGGCTGAAGCTTTCTTT. It specifies CAISEGAAEAFF.

This sequence joins TRBV4-1 and TRBJ1-5; D is ambiguous. The CDR3 runs 15 residues. Germline V gene data show CDR1 as MGHRA and CDR2 as YSYEKL. Trimming shortened V by 1 base and J by 3 bases, and 10 bases separated the two germline ends. The CDR3 spells CASSQVAGYNQPQHF. As DNA, the CDR3 is TGCGCCAGCAGCCAAGTAGCCGGGTACAATCAGCCCCAGCATTTT.